Following are 14 T cell receptor beta chains from one sample sequenced in a study of blood T cells in healthy people across ages. Through a sample-barcoded 5' primer and a J-beta primer mix, a second PCR was run for about 6 to 11 cycles. MiXCR was run by TCRdb on the 5' RACE reads, yielding one entry per CDR3 protein. The sample carries roughly 650,000 distinct CDR3 sequences, approximately 30% recorded once. Sequencing was performed on blood. The receptors come from a woman of 80 years or more in good health.

On this clonotype itself: This could be a read error, since a much larger clone is one nucleotide away. The chain carries TRBV7-8 and TRBJ2-7; 8 bases are shared with TRBD1. In germline, CDR1 is SGHVS, CDR2 FQNEAQ. The CDR3 spans 19 residues. CDR3 DNA: TGTGCCAGCAGCTTCGACAGGGGCGGTTCTACCTCTTCCTCCTGCGAGCAGTACTTC. It translates to CASSFDRGGSTSSSCEQYF.

The V and J genes are TRBV12-3 or TRBV12-4 and TRBJ1-4, with TRBD1 matching 8 bases. V was pared by 5 bases and J by 8 bases, with 7 bases of the junction left unmatched. The CDR3 is 14 amino acids. The CDR3 region has the DNA TGTGCCAGCAGTCCGACAGGGGAGGGGGAAAAACTGTTTTTT. Translating it yields CASSPTGEGEKLFF.

There are a few counts of this clonotype. V gene TRBV7-9 combines with J gene TRBJ1-1; D is unclear. V was cut by 0 bases and J by 7 bases, with 18 bases left in between. CDR1 is SEHNR, CDR2 FQNEAQ, per germline (reference sequence). The CDR3 runs 16 residues. The CDR3 DNA reads TGTGCCAGCAGCTTAGCGGAAGGGAAAACGGGTAATGAAGCTTTCTTT. Encoded protein: CASSLAEGKTGNEAFF.

This clonotype was found a few times. Just one base apart from a much larger clone, this may be a read error. V is TRBV10-3 and J is TRBJ2-3, with 7 bases that match TRBD2. The CDR3 is 14 residues long. The V gene's germline CDR1 is ENHRY and CDR2 SYGVKD. The ends lost 3 bases at V and 1 base at J; junction bases unmatched: 1. The DNA of the CDR3 is TGTGCCATCAGTGACCGGGGGGGCACAGATACGCAGTATTTT. It encodes CAISDRGGTDTQYF.

This clonotype showed up many times. J is TRBJ2-7 and V is TRBV6-5; weak D call: TRBD1 (6 bases). V was trimmed by 5 bases and J by 0 bases, leaving 17 bases between them. Germline V gene sequence: CDR1 MNHEY, CDR2 SVGAGI. The CDR3 extends over 16 amino acids. The CDR3 region has the DNA TGTGCCAGCAGTAGCGGACAGCTCCAGTTCTCCTACGAGCAGTACTTC. Its translation is CASSSGQLQFSYEQYF.

This clonotype was detected only a few times. The rearrangement uses TRBV9 and TRBJ1-2; tentatively, D is TRBD1 (5 bases). CDR1 is SGDLS, CDR2 YYNGEE, per germline. Trimming removed 3 bases at V and 2 bases at J, with 14 bases between. The CDR3 is made up of 15 amino acids. Here the CDR3 DNA reads TGTGCCAGCAGCGGACGAGGGACGGGAAACTATGGCTACACCTTC. Residues: CASSGRGTGNYGYTF.

The chain is built from TRBV19 and TRBJ2-1, with a weak D call TRBD2 (5 bases). Looked up from germline, CDR1 is LNHDA and CDR2 is SQIVND (reference sequence). V was shortened by 3 bases and J by 6 bases, with 15 bases between the two germline ends. The CDR3 has 15 residues. CDR3 nucleotide sequence: TGTGCCAGTAGTATCGCCTGGCTAGCTGGCAATGAGCAGTTCTTC. Translated: CASSIAWLAGNEQFF.

This clonotype occurred many times. This chain connects TRBV6-5 to TRBJ2-7; the D is unclear. Trimming took 6 bases from V and 6 from J, leaving 12 bases between them. Germline CDR1 and CDR2: MNHEY and SVGAGI. This CDR3 comprises 12 residues. This chain's CDR3 is CASSKTRSEQYF. The CDR3 DNA is TGTGCCAGCAGCAAGACCCGGAGCGAGCAGTACTTC.

This chain uses TRBV7-2 with TRBJ1-2; 8 bases are a match to TRBD1. This CDR3 contains 15 residues. The V segment lost 3 bases and the J segment 8 bases; nucleotides outside the gene matches: 11. Germline V gene sequence: CDR1 SGHTA, CDR2 FQGNSA. The CDR3 nucleotides are TGTGCCAGCAGCTTGGCCCCGGGACAGGTGTTAGGCTACACCTTC. Amino acid sequence: CASSLAPGQVLGYTF.

This clonotype was counted at least ten times. The rearrangement joins TRBV5-5 to TRBJ2-7; the match to TRBD1 covers 8 bases. The CDR3 totals 14 residues. The germline V gene encodes CDR1 SGHKS and CDR2 YYEKEE (reference sequence). Losses at the gene ends were 7 bases for V and 3 bases for J; bases not matched to a gene: 9. CDR3 DNA sequence: TGTGCCAGCGGGCGTATCGGACAGGGCTACGAGCAGTACTTC. It codes for CASGRIGQGYEQYF. Complete variable domain (other parts from reference TRBV5-5 and TRBJ2-7): DAGVTQSPTHLIKTRGQQVTLRCSPISGHKSVSWYQQVLGQGPQFIFQYYEKEERGRGNFPDRFSARQFPNYSSELNVNALLLGDSALYLCASGRIGQGYEQYFGPGTRLTVT.

This clonotype has a count of ten or more. The V and J genes are TRBV6-1 and TRBJ1-5, with D possibly being TRBD1 (5 bases). Germline assignment: CDR1 MNHNS and CDR2 SASEGT. V was clipped by 10 bases and J by 3 bases, with 13 bases between them. This CDR3 comprises 13 residues. CDR3 sequence reads: CATLGGNNQPQHF. The CDR3 nucleotides are TGTGCCACCCTTGGGGGGAACAATCAGCCCCAGCATTTT.

This clonotype was detected ten times or more. The chain couples TRBV7-9 to TRBJ2-3, with 8 bases aligning to TRBD2. This CDR3 comprises 15 residues. CDR1 and CDR2 (germline): SEHNR, FQNEAQ (reference sequence). The junction had 8 bases not matched to a gene; V was cut back by 8 bases and J by 1 base. CDR3 sequence (DNA): TGTGCCAGCGCCCTCTCAGCGGGGGGCACAGATACGCAGTATTTT. Protein product: CASALSAGGTDTQYF.

This clonotype was observed a few times. The V and J genes are TRBV11-2 and TRBJ1-1; 8 nucleotides agree with TRBD1. V dropped 5 bases and J dropped 6; count of bases not matched to a gene: 11. Looked up from germline, CDR1 is SGHAT and CDR2 is FQNNGV. CDR3 size: 15 residues. The CDR3 nucleotides read TGTGCCAGCAGCCCGGCGTTAAGACAGGGGTCTGAAGCTTTCTTT. It is translated as CASSPALRQGSEAFF. Complete variable domain (other parts from reference TRBV11-2 and TRBJ1-1): EAGVAQSPRYKIIEKRQSVAFWCNPISGHATLYWYQQILGQGPKLLIQFQNNGVVDDSQLPKDRFSAERLKGVDSTLKIQPAKLEDSAVYLCASSPALRQGSEAFFGQGTRLTVV.

The chain is built from TRBV7-2 and TRBJ2-3, with D possibly matching TRBD2 (5 bases). The CDR3 loop spans 14 amino acids. V was cut by 5 bases and J by 3 bases, with 12 bases left in between. Germline-derived CDR1 and CDR2 are SGHTA and FQGNSA. The CDR3 loop is CASSPSGMTDTQYF. CDR3 DNA sequence: TGTGCCAGCAGCCCATCCGGGATGACAGATACGCAGTATTTT. The variable domain in full, completed from reference TRBV7-2 and TRBJ2-3, reads GAGVSQSPSNKVTEKGKDVELRCDPISGHTALYWYRQSLGQGLEFLIYFQGNSAPDKSGLPSDRFSAERTGGSVSTLTIQRTQQEDSAVYLCASSPSGMTDTQYFGPGTRLTVL.